This T cell receptor (beta chain) was identified during a study of T cells in tumors after PD-1 blockade. Study in general: No patient had prior checkpoint blockade, systemic immunosuppression, or radiotherapy within 4 weeks.

The CDR3 totals 16 residues. V shed 0 bases, J shed 7 bases, and the junction held 4 bases outside the gene matches. Germline V CDR1 and CDR2: SGHRS, YFSETQ. Treatment was either pembrolizumab 200 mg every 3 weeks or cemiplimab 350 mg every 2 weeks. Tumor or blood genomic DNA was sequenced, with inputs of about 550 ng to 6,004 ng. Some clones are missing from TCRdb's copy, which holds only in-frame ones; the method was immunoSEQ multiplex PCR. The sample contains 14,000 or so clones, 55% to 70% of which appear only once. Here the sequenced sample was tumor tissue, taken after anti-PD-1 treatment. The chain combines TRBV5-1 with TRBJ1-4; 12 nucleotides match TRBD1. The source is a human donor with cutaneous squamous cell carcinoma. CDR3 loop: CASSLGDRGRSEKLFF. The CDR3 DNA reads as TGCGCCAGCAGCTTGGGGGACAGGGGGCGGAGTGAAAAACTGTTTTTT. Together with reference TRBV5-1 and TRBJ1-4, the CDR3 gives the full variable domain: KAGVTQTPRYLIKTRGQQVTLSCSPISGHRSVSWYQQTPGQGLQFLFEYFSETQRNKGNFPGRFSGRQFSNSRSEMNVSTLELGDSALYLCASSLGDRGRSEKLFFGSGTQLSVL.